This T cell receptor (beta chain) was sequenced during a study of CD8 T cells in ankylosing spondylitis. The CDR3 is made up of 14 amino acids. The V end lost 1 base, the J end lost 2 bases, and 9 bases lay between the germline ends. Germline CDR1 is SGHAT and CDR2 is FQNNGV. As the method for making TCR beta libraries, quantitative 5'-RACE with molecular barcodes was used. TCRdb processed the 5' RACE reads anew with MiXCR; each CDR3 protein has one entry. The sample includes 400,000 or so distinct CDR3 sequences, roughly a quarter of them seen just once. Whole-study findings and limits: Reports of some motif variants in reactive arthritis synovial fluid and blood predate this one. There was a TCR beta motif, made of several highly homologous variants, that appeared characteristic of ankylosing spondylitis blood.

The sample holds a few counts of this clonotype. Its specificity is not known. The V call is TRBV11-2, the J call TRBJ2-7; possibly TRBD2 for D (5 bases). The material sequenced was blood, either unsorted or a sorted T cell fraction (not recorded which). The source is a male donor with ankylosing spondylitis. The DNA for the CDR3 is TGTGCCAGCAGCTTAGTACTGGGAGCCTACGAGCAGTACTTC. Amino acid sequence: CASSLVLGAYEQYF.